The T cell receptor beta chain under discussion was sequenced for a study of blood T cell repertoires in COVID-19. Study as a whole: Sample material is recorded as cDNA or gDNA derived from T cells, B-cell-depleted T cells, or PBMCs.

The CDR3 has 14 residues. V gave up 1 base and J gave up 9 bases, with 13 bases separating them. Germline assignment: CDR1 SGHAT and CDR2 FQNNGV. Here immunoSEQ multiplex PCR was the method, and the copy in TCRdb shows in-frame clones only, minus some. The repertoire holds 45,000 to 55,000 clones, roughly 80% seen once, with roughly 5.7% in the top ten. The sample comprised peripheral blood. This TCR derives from a human donor in a cohort sampled during active COVID-19. The V call is TRBV11-2, the J call TRBJ2-1; D is possibly TRBD2 (6 bases). The CDR3 reads CASSLVGGGFEQFF. The CDR3 DNA follows: TGTGCCAGCAGCTTAGTGGGGGGAGGATTTGAGCAGTTCTTC.